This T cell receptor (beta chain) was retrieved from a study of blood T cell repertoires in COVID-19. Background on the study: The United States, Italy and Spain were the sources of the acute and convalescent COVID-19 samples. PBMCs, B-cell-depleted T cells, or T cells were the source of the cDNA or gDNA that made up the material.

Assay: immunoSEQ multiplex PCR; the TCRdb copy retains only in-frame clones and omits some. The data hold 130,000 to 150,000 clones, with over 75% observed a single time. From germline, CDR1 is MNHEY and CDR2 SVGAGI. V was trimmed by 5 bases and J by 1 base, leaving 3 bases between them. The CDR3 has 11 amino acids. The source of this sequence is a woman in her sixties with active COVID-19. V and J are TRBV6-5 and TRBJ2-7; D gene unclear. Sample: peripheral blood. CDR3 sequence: CASSTSYEQYF. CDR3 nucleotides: TGTGCCAGCAGTACTTCCTACGAGCAGTACTTC.